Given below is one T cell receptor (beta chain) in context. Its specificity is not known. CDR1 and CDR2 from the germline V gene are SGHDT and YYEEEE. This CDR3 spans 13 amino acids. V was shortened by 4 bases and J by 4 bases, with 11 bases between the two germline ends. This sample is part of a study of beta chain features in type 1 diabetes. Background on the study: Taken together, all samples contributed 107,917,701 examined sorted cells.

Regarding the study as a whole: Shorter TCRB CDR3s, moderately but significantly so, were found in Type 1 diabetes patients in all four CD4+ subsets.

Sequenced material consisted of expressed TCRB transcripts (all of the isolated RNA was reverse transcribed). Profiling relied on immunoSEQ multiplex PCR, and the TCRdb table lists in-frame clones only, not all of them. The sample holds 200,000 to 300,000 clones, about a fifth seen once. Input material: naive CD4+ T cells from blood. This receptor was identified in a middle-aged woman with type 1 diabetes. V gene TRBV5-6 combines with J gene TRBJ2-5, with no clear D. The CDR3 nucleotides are TGTGCCAGCAGCATAGTAGCCGTAGAGACCCAGTACTTC. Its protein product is CASSIVAVETQYF.